This is a list of T cell receptor beta chains from one sample in a study of lymphopenia after photon versus proton radiotherapy. Assay: immunoSEQ multiplex PCR; the TCRdb copy retains only in-frame clones and omits some. The data hold 18,000 or so clones, with approximately 90% observed a single time. Sequenced material: peripheral blood, taken from a patient treated with proton-based radiotherapy. The receptors were sampled from an older man with pancreatic cancer. CDR3s include the opening cysteine and the closing phenylalanine or tryptophan. D genes are given only for firm matches. Some rows mark clone size as missing; the rest say once, few, many or name a class of expanded clone.

-	TRBV9	TRBD1	TRBJ1-1	CASSAPGTGVKAEAFF	TGTGCCAGCAGCGCCCCTGGGACAGGGGTAAAGGCTGAAGCTTTCTTT
-	TRBV5-5	-	TRBJ2-5	CASSIPGSQETQYF	TGTGCCAGCAGCATCCCGGGATCCCAAGAGACCCAGTACTTC
-	TRBV11-2	TRBD2	TRBJ2-3	CASSLVVSGGRDTQYF	TGTGCCAGCAGCTTAGTCGTTAGCGGGGGCCGGGATACGCAGTATTTT
-	TRBV28	TRBD1	TRBJ1-3	CASSSGGSSGNTIYF	TGTGCCAGCAGTTCAGGGGGAAGCTCTGGAAACACCATATATTTT
-	TRBV19	-	TRBJ1-1	CASSMGGSRVRTEAFF	TGTGCCAGTAGTATGGGTGGGTCTCGGGTGCGGACTGAAGCTTTCTTT
medium-sized	TRBV11-3	TRBD1	TRBJ1-1	CASSFTGGVNTEAFF	TGTGCCAGCAGCTTTACAGGGGGCGTGAACACTGAAGCTTTCTTT
-	TRBV10-1	-	TRBJ2-1	CASSESVGGGLYNEQFF	TGCGCCAGCAGTGAGTCAGTTGGTGGGGGTTTGTACAATGAGCAGTTCTTC
-	TRBV6-5	-	TRBJ2-7	CASSSRDGSIEQYF	TGTGCCAGCAGTTCCCGGGACGGGTCTATCGAGCAGTACTTC
-	TRBV2	TRBD1	TRBJ2-3	CASSEAGIPGQGPDTQYF	TGTGCCAGCAGTGAAGCGGGTATTCCGGGACAGGGACCAGATACGCAGTATTTT
once	TRBV6-1	-	TRBJ1-1	CASIGRNEAFF	TGTGCCAGCATCGGAAGGAATGAAGCTTTCTTT
-	TRBV2	TRBD2	TRBJ2-7	CASRASGLAYEQYF	TGTGCCAGTCGCGCTAGCGGGTTAGCCTACGAGCAGTACTTC
-	TRBV5-1	-	TRBJ2-1	CASSTQGDNEQFF	TGCGCCAGCAGTACCCAGGGAGACAATGAGCAGTTCTTC
once	TRBV5-1	TRBD1	TRBJ2-7	CASSSTGTGYRGSYEQYF	TGCGCCAGCAGCTCGACCGGGACAGGGTATCGGGGATCCTACGAGCAGTACTTC
once	TRBV5-1	TRBD2	TRBJ2-7	CASSLLTGGFEQYF	TGCGCCAGCAGCCTCCTCACGGGAGGGTTCGAGCAGTACTTC
-	TRBV7-3	-	TRBJ2-2	CASSRGQRGGELFF	TGTGCCAGCAGCCGGGGACAGCGGGGAGGGGAGCTGTTTTTT
-	TRBV7-6	TRBD1	TRBJ1-1	CASTQGGTLAEAFF	TGTGCCAGCACCCAGGGGGGGACTTTGGCTGAAGCTTTCTTT
-	TRBV2	TRBD2	TRBJ2-5	CASSQTGLAGGAQYF	TGTGCCAGCAGTCAAACGGGACTAGCGGGGGGGGCCCAGTACTTC
once	TRBV18	-	TRBJ2-3	CASSTYLDTQYF	TGTGCCAGCTCAACCTACTTAGATACGCAGTATTTT
-	TRBV11-2	TRBD2	TRBJ2-7	CASSLVAGGQYEQYF	TGTGCCAGCAGCTTAGTAGCGGGAGGGCAGTACGAGCAGTACTTC
-	TRBV6-6	TRBD1	TRBJ1-5	CASSYGQGYSNQPQHF	TGTGCCAGCAGTTACGGACAGGGTTATAGCAATCAGCCCCAGCATTTT
-	TRBV7-6	TRBD2	TRBJ2-3	CASSFSTSGEPTDTQYF	TGTGCCAGCAGCTTCTCGACTAGCGGGGAGCCCACAGATACGCAGTATTTT
-	TRBV19	-	TRBJ2-1	CASSVGPESSYNEQFF	TGTGCCAGTAGCGTCGGACCCGAGAGCTCCTACAATGAGCAGTTCTTC
-	TRBV11-3	TRBD2	TRBJ2-1	CASSWSGGSSYNEQFF	TGTGCCAGCAGCTGGAGCGGGGGGAGCTCCTACAATGAGCAGTTCTTC
once	TRBV7-2	-	TRBJ1-1	CASSFFGLLGGVNTEAFF	TGTGCCAGCAGCTTTTTTGGTCTTTTGGGGGGGGTGAACACTGAAGCTTTCTTT
-	TRBV7-3	TRBD1	TRBJ2-1	CASSYTGTGGRDEQFF	TGTGCCAGCAGTTATACCGGGACAGGGGGTAGGGATGAGCAGTTCTTC
-	TRBV14	-	TRBJ2-5	CASSDSLGAVRYF	TGTGCCAGCAGCGATAGCCTGGGAGCGGTTCGGTACTTC
-	TRBV9	TRBD1	TRBJ2-5	CASSVGRQGEETQYF	TGTGCCAGCAGCGTAGGTCGACAGGGAGAGGAGACCCAGTACTTC
-	TRBV6-1	-	TRBJ1-5	CASKSRGRGQPQHF	TGTGCCAGCAAGAGTAGGGGACGCGGACAGCCCCAGCATTTT
-	TRBV7-9	-	TRBJ1-1	CASSEFMNTEAFF	TGTGCCAGCAGCGAATTTATGAACACTGAAGCTTTCTTT
-	TRBV2	-	TRBJ1-5	CASSNSADQPQHF	TGTGCCAGCAGCAACTCGGCGGACCAGCCCCAGCATTTT
-	TRBV19	TRBD1	TRBJ2-3	CASSQYRGGDTQYF	TGTGCCAGTAGTCAATACAGGGGCGGAGATACGCAGTATTTT
once	TRBV5-5	-	TRBJ2-1	CASSLDNREQFF	TGTGCCAGCAGCCTGGACAATAGGGAGCAGTTCTTC
-	TRBV14	TRBD2	TRBJ2-5	CASSPHGLAGFFETQYF	TGTGCCAGCAGCCCCCATGGGCTAGCGGGGTTTTTCGAGACCCAGTACTTC
-	TRBV2	TRBD2	TRBJ2-7	CASSYSGAYEQYF	TGTGCCAGCAGCTATAGCGGGGCCTACGAGCAGTACTTC
-	TRBV11-3	TRBD1	TRBJ2-6	CASSLYGTGGSGANVLTF	TGTGCCAGCAGCTTATACGGGACAGGGGGATCTGGGGCCAACGTCCTGACTTTC
-	TRBV5-4	-	TRBJ2-3	CASSPILNTDTQYF	TGTGCCAGCAGCCCGATACTAAACACAGATACGCAGTATTTT
-	TRBV7-2	TRBD2	TRBJ2-2	CASSLRGGHITGELFF	TGTGCCAGCAGCTTACGGGGGGGACACATCACCGGGGAGCTGTTTTTT
-	TRBV7-6	TRBD2	TRBJ2-2	CASEFTSGSVGELFF	TGTGCCAGCGAATTCACTAGCGGGAGTGTCGGGGAGCTGTTTTTT
-	TRBV2	-	TRBJ2-5	CASSVGPQGTQYF	TGTGCCAGCAGTGTGGGTCCCCAGGGGACCCAGTACTTC
once	TRBV27	-	TRBJ1-1	CASSLEVGVLAFF	TGTGCCAGCAGCCTAGAGGTTGGGGTTTTAGCTTTCTTT